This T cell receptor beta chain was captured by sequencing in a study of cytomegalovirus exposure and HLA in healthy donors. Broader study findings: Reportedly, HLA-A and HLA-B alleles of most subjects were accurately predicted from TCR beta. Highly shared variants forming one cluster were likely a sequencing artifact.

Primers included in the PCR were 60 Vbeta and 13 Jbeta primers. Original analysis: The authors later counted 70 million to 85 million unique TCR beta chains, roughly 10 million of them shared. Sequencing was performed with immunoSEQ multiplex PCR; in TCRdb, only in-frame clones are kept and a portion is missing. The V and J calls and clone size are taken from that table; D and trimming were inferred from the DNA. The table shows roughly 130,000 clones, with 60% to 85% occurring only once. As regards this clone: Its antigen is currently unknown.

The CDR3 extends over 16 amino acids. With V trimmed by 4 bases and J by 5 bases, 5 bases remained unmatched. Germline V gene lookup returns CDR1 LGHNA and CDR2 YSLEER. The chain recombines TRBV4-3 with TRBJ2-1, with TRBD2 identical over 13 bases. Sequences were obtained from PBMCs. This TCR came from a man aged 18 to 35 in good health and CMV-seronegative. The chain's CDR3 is CASSPATSGGHNEQFF. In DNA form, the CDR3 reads TGCGCCAGCAGCCCAGCGACTAGCGGGGGGCACAATGAGCAGTTCTTC.